Included here is one T cell receptor (beta chain) sequence, with context. This clonotype occurred once. The specificity of this receptor is unknown. Nothing much larger sits one base from this clone, and base qualities are not available. One read amounts to weak evidence. The CDR3 goes from the cysteine to the phenylalanine over 14 residues. Only the CDR3 part of the read is kept: 42 bases, read in frame from the first base. CDR1 and CDR2 were assigned from the germline V gene as ENHRY and SYGVKD. V gives up 2 bases and J gives up 4 bases, and the segment between their germline ends measures 12 bases. RNA was extracted using the RNeasy kit, and about 0.45 to 1 microgram was reverse transcribed with random hexamers. The immunoSEQ multiplex PCR assay, which covers 54 Vbeta and 13 Jbeta segments, was used to amplify TCR beta CDR3 regions. PCR amplification bias was corrected using a synthetic template baseline for primer optimization and computational correction. The published analysis was carried out like this. Only productive sequences were kept, with reads annotated to V, D and J genes according to IMGT and analyzed in immunoSEQ Analyzer. Clonality was computed as one minus Shannon entropy normalized by log2 of the number of productive unique sequences. Public and private clones were assessed among the 100 most prevalent clones of each patient and control. Clones were defined as Susac-specific if absent from the healthy and MS cohorts, from 1052 published viral clones and from other ImmuneACCESS disease sequences. The public reads were reanalyzed by TCRdb: fastp trimming at Q25, MiXCR alignment, in-frame beta chains only. Each record represents a unique CDR3 protein, reported with the most common genes and DNA among its rows. Clone size and V and J calls follow TCRdb, not the original study. The table for this sample lists roughly 300,000 distinct CDR3 sequences; roughly 85% of them were counted only once. 0.11% of the sample rests with the top ten.

This sample stems from a study of CD8 T cells in Susac syndrome (dated by TCRdb to 2018 to 2020). Broadly, across the study: Whether CD8+ T cell activation and differentiation in Susac syndrome was antigen driven was tested using repertoire sequencing. CD8+ T cell repertoire clonality was compared between over 9 healthy donors, roughly 14 Susac syndrome patients and 15 multiple sclerosis patients.

Overall study results and their limits: The number of individuals in the TCR sequencing and HLA analysis was recognized as being relatively small.

Peripheral blood CD8+ and CD4+ T cells from healthy donors, Susac syndrome patients and multiple sclerosis patients were profiled using high-throughput TCR beta sequencing. Treatment-naive patients with stable or active relapsing-remitting disease fulfilling revised McDonald criteria were used as multiple sclerosis controls. Bulk CD8+ and CD4+ T cells were purified by magnetic negative isolation, whereas CD8+ TEMRA cells were enriched by FACS. Blood was collected in EDTA tubes and processed within 24 hours, with PBMCs isolated through density gradient centrifugation. PBMCs intended for TCR sequencing were cryopreserved in liquid nitrogen and were subsequently thawed in a 37 degrees C water bath. The sorted or isolated CD4+, CD8+ and CD8+ TEMRA cells had a purity of 90% or higher.

This TCR came from a human donor with multiple sclerosis. This chain joins TRBV10-3 to TRBJ2-7; the D gene is tentatively TRBD1 or TRBD2, each matching 5 bases. Sequenced: CD8+ T cells from PBMCs. The nucleotide sequence is TGTGCCATCAGTGAGGACGAGAGGGGATACGAGCAGTACTTC. Its protein is CAISEDERGYEQYF.